This entry lists 27 T cell receptor beta chains sequenced from one sample in a study of T cell responses to AZD1222 COVID-19 vaccine. Some clones are missing from TCRdb's copy, which holds only in-frame ones; the method was immunoSEQ multiplex PCR. This sample has 100,000 to 150,000 clones, with 90% found just once. The input for sequencing was peripheral blood, taken on day 0 of MenACWY control vaccination. The receptors were sampled from an adult in good health.

The rearrangement links TRBV30 to TRBJ1-4, with D uncertain. Looked up from germline, CDR1 is GTSNPN and CDR2 is SVGIG (reference sequence). The CDR3 spans 12 residues. Deletions cut 7 bases from V and 4 bases from J, with 10 bases between. The CDR3 DNA reads TGTGCCTCCCAAGGGTTTAATGAAAAACTGTTTTTT. Translation gives CASQGFNEKLFF. The variable domain in full, with the rest retrieved from reference TRBV30 and TRBJ1-4, is SQTIHQWPATLVQPVGSPLSLECTVEGTSNPNLYWYRQAAGRGLQLLFYSVGIGQISSEVPQNLSASRPQDRQFILSSKKLLLSDSGFYLCASQGFNEKLFFGSGTQLSVL.

The chain recombines TRBV18 with TRBJ1-4, with D tentatively TRBD1 (5 bases). This CDR3 contains 16 residues. Germline CDR1 is KGHSH and CDR2 is LQKENI. V was shortened by 5 bases and J by 0 bases, with 13 bases between the two germline ends. The CDR3 is CASSNQGATTNEKLFF. CDR3 nucleotides: TGTGCCAGCTCAAACCAAGGGGCGACAACTAATGAAAAACTGTTTTTT. The full variable domain, completed using reference TRBV18 and TRBJ1-4, is NAGVMQNPRHLVRRRGQEARLRCSPMKGHSHVYWYRQLPEEGLKFMVYLQKENIIDESGMPKERFSAEFPKEGPSILRIQQVVRGDSAAYFCASSNQGATTNEKLFFGSGTQLSVL.

The V call is TRBV28, the J call TRBJ1-1; D remains unclear. Germline lookup yields CDR1 MDHEN and CDR2 SYDVKM. The CDR3 is made up of 14 amino acids. V gave up 1 base and J gave up 2 bases, with 8 bases separating them. This CDR3 reads CASSLLASNTEAFF. The DNA of the CDR3 is TGTGCCAGCAGTTTATTAGCCAGTAACACTGAAGCTTTCTTT.

The chain employs TRBV3-1 (or the pseudogene TRBV3-2) and TRBJ1-5; D might be TRBD1 (5 bases). Germline lookup yields CDR1 LGHDT and CDR2 YNNKEL (reference sequence). The CDR3 is 16 residues long. Trimming pared 1 base from V and 1 base from J, leaving 11 bases between. CDR3 loop: CASSQGGGASNQPQHF. In DNA, the CDR3 is TGTGCCAGCAGCCAAGGGGGGGGAGCAAGCAATCAGCCCCAGCATTTT.

This chain links TRBV6-6 with TRBJ2-1, with TRBD1 identical over 9 bases. Germline CDR1 and CDR2: MNHNY and SVGAGI (reference sequence). The V segment lost 3 bases and the J segment 5 bases; nucleotides outside the gene matches: 5. The CDR3 consists of 15 residues. This chain's CDR3 is CASSYDRGVHNEQFF. CDR3 DNA sequence: TGTGCCAGCAGTTATGACAGGGGGGTCCACAATGAGCAGTTCTTC.

The gene calls are TRBV24-1 and TRBJ2-7, with D perhaps matching TRBD1 or TRBD2 (5 bases each). From germline, CDR1 is KGHDR and CDR2 SFDVKD. The CDR3 sequence is 12 residues long. The V end lost 3 bases, the J end lost 8 bases, and 10 bases lay between the germline ends. Written as DNA, the CDR3 is TGTGCCACCAGTGATCCCCCGGGACAGCAGTACGTC. Its translation: CATSDPPGQQYV.

The J gene is TRBJ2-2, the V gene TRBV11-2, with D perhaps matching TRBD2 (5 bases). The CDR3 runs to 14 residues. V shed 2 bases and J shed 1 base, with 5 bases lying between them. CDR1 is SGHAT and CDR2 is FQNNGV in the germline V gene. Here the CDR3 DNA reads TGTGCCAGCAGCTTACGGGAGAACACCGGGGAGCTGTTTTTT. Protein sequence: CASSLRENTGELFF.

A few counts support this clone. The chain employs TRBV28 and TRBJ1-1, with 7 bases identical to TRBD1. With 3 bases clipped from V and 10 bases from J, the junction kept 2 bases outside the gene matches. CDR3 size: 11 residues. CDR1 and CDR2 from the germline V gene are MDHEN and SYDVKM. CDR3 nucleotides: TGTGCCAGCAGTTTTTCAGGGGGAGCTTTCTTT. The encoded protein is CASSFSGGAFF.

This clone was seen a single time. The rearrangement links TRBV6-2 or TRBV6-3 to TRBJ1-2; D unclear. V was cut by 2 bases and J by 2 bases, with 15 bases left in between. Germline-derived CDR1 and CDR2 are MNHEY and SVGEGT. The length of the CDR3 is 16 residues. CDR3 DNA: TGTGCCAGCAGTTACCCCCAGGACCCGTTCAACTATGGCTACACCTTC. This sequence encodes CASSYPQDPFNYGYTF.

The chain has TRBV20-1 and TRBJ2-3; D not resolved. CDR1 is DFQATT and CDR2 is SNEGSKA in the germline V gene (reference sequence). Trimming left V 2 bases short and J 2 bases short, with 2 bases between. This CDR3 contains 11 residues. CDR3 in DNA: TGCAGTGCTAGATTCACAGATACGCAGTATTTT. This codes for CSARFTDTQYF.

This chain uses TRBV18 with TRBJ2-1, with 10 nucleotides matching TRBD2. The V gene end was trimmed by 2 bases and the J gene end by 8 bases; junction bases not matched to a gene: 6. The CDR3 is 15 residues long. Germline-derived CDR1 and CDR2 are KGHSH and LQKENI. Written as DNA, the CDR3 is TGTGCCAGCTCACCAGGCCTAGCGGGAGTAGATGAGCAGTTCTTC. Its translation: CASSPGLAGVDEQFF.

The chain joins TRBV6-5 to TRBJ1-2, with a weak D call TRBD1 (5 bases). V gave up 5 bases and J gave up 3 bases, with 7 bases separating them. The CDR3 extends over 12 amino acids. From germline, CDR1 is MNHEY and CDR2 SVGAGI. The CDR3 region has the DNA TGTGCCAGCAGTAGGGGAGACTATGGCTACACCTTC. Translation: CASSRGDYGYTF.

The chain employs TRBV19 and TRBJ1-4; no reliable D call. CDR1 is LNHDA and CDR2 is SQIVND in the germline V gene (reference sequence). The CDR3 loop spans 14 amino acids. Trimming cost V 5 bases and J 7 bases, with 14 bases left between them. The CDR3 here is CASSSGLLGEKLFF. Written as DNA, the CDR3 is TGTGCCAGTAGTTCCGGGTTGCTAGGTGAAAAACTGTTTTTT.

This chain links TRBV28 with TRBJ2-3; D is uncertain. V was pared by 6 bases and J by 6 bases, with 7 bases between. This CDR3 region has 11 residues. CDR1 and CDR2 (germline): MDHEN, SYDVKM. CDR3 residues: CASSNFDTQYF. In nucleotides, the CDR3 is TGTGCCAGCAGCAACTTTGATACGCAGTATTTT.

J is TRBJ2-5 and V is TRBV6-5; 9 positions match TRBD1. Unmatched junction bases numbered 5, after V lost 4 bases and J lost 2 bases. The CDR3 is made up of 15 amino acids. Germline CDR1 and CDR2: MNHEY and SVGAGI. CDR3 sequence: CASSSNRGLQETQYF. In DNA, the CDR3 is TGTGCCAGCAGTTCAAACAGGGGGCTGCAAGAGACCCAGTACTTC.

This sequence joins TRBV11-2 and TRBJ2-3; D is perhaps TRBD1 (6 bases). V was shortened by 0 bases and J by 4 bases, with 14 bases between the two germline ends. Per the germline V gene, CDR1 is SGHAT and CDR2 is FQNNGV. There are 16 residues in the CDR3. This CDR3 reads CASSLEGGKGADTQYF. For the CDR3, the DNA is TGTGCCAGCAGCTTAGAAGGGGGAAAAGGTGCAGATACGCAGTATTTT.

This chain uses TRBV6-5 with TRBJ2-5, with 7 nucleotides matching TRBD1. Losses at the gene ends were 4 bases for V and 0 bases for J; bases not matched to a gene: 5. The V gene's germline CDR1 is MNHEY and CDR2 SVGAGI. This CDR3 has 15 residues. CDR3 nucleotides: TGTGCCAGCAGTTGGAACAGGGGAAACCAAGAGACCCAGTACTTC. It specifies CASSWNRGNQETQYF.

This chain connects TRBV5-4 to TRBJ1-3; D is undetermined. CDR1 is SGHNT and CDR2 is YYREEE in the germline V gene (reference sequence). V was pared by 0 bases and J by 0 bases, with 10 bases between. The CDR3 length is 16 residues. The CDR3: CASSLDGKTSGNTIYF. The CDR3 DNA follows: TGTGCCAGCAGCTTGGACGGAAAAACCTCTGGAAACACCATATATTTT.

The chain is built from TRBV7-9 and TRBJ2-7, with D maybe TRBD1 (6 bases). The germline V gene has CDR1 SEHNR and CDR2 FQNEAQ (reference sequence). The CDR3 runs 14 residues. V lost 5 bases and J 4 bases, leaving 15 bases between the germline ends. The CDR3 sequence is CASSLRPGQYEQYF. CDR3 in DNA: TGTGCCAGCAGCCTTAGACCCGGACAGTACGAGCAGTACTTC. The whole variable domain, remainder taken from reference TRBV7-9 and TRBJ2-7, is DTGVSQNPRHKITKRGQNVTFRCDPISEHNRLYWYRQTLGQGPEFLTYFQNEAQLEKSRLLSDRFSAERPKGSFSTLEIQRTEQGDSAMYLCASSLRPGQYEQYFGPGTRLTVT.

This chain uses TRBV6-5 with TRBJ2-7, with D possibly TRBD2 on 6 matching bases. V was trimmed by 2 bases and J by 3 bases, leaving 11 bases between them. The CDR3 is made up of 14 amino acids. CDR1 is MNHEY and CDR2 is SVGAGI in the germline V gene. The CDR3 here is CASSYGGGHYEQYF. CDR3 DNA: TGTGCCAGCAGTTACGGGGGAGGCCACTACGAGCAGTACTTC.

This clone was recorded only once. V and J are TRBV11-2 and TRBJ2-1; the match to TRBD2 covers 10 bases. Looked up from germline, CDR1 is SGHAT and CDR2 is FQNNGV. CDR3 length equals 16 residues. V shed 4 bases, J shed 4 bases, and the junction held 7 bases outside the gene matches. DNA of the CDR3: TGTGCCAGCAGCTCCGCCGGGACTAGCGTATACAATGAGCAGTTCTTC. As protein: CASSSAGTSVYNEQFF.

The gene calls are TRBV27 and TRBJ1-5, with D maybe TRBD1 (6 bases). Deletions cut 6 bases from V and 2 bases from J, with 14 bases between. Germline V gene data show CDR1 as MNHEY and CDR2 as SMNVEV (reference sequence). The length of the CDR3 is 15 residues. Here the CDR3 DNA reads TGTGCCAGCAGCCAAGGGGGGTTTGGCAATCAGCCCCAGCATTTT. Translating gives CASSQGGFGNQPQHF.

V is TRBV5-5 and J is TRBJ2-1; a possible D gene is TRBD1 (5 bases). The CDR3 is 13 residues long. The V end lost 4 bases, the J end lost 6 bases, and 11 bases lay between the germline ends. The V gene's germline CDR1 is SGHKS and CDR2 YYEKEE (reference sequence). The CDR3 nucleotides read TGTGCCAGCAGCAACAATCAGGGCAATGAGCAGTTCTTC. It encodes CASSNNQGNEQFF. The full variable domain, in which reference TRBV5-5 and TRBJ2-1 provide the parts outside the CDR3, is DAGVTQSPTHLIKTRGQQVTLRCSPISGHKSVSWYQQVLGQGPQFIFQYYEKEERGRGNFPDRFSARQFPNYSSELNVNALLLGDSALYLCASSNNQGNEQFFGPGTRLTVL.

For the CDR3, the DNA is TGTGCCAGCAGGGGAGAACAGGGGCCATACACAGATACGCAGTATTTT. Its protein is CASRGEQGPYTDTQYF. V usage is TRBV13 and J usage is TRBJ2-3; 7 bases match TRBD1. This CDR3 comprises 16 residues. V was pared by 6 bases and J by 2 bases, with 11 bases of the junction left unmatched. Germline CDR1 reads PRHDT; CDR2 reads FYEKMQ (reference sequence).

V usage is TRBV7-2 and J usage is TRBJ2-7; D gene unclear. This CDR3 region has 13 residues. Trimming left V 1 base short and J 6 bases short, with 10 bases between. Germline-derived CDR1 and CDR2 are SGHTA and FQGNSA. CDR3 loop: CASSLGLAGEQYV. In DNA form, the CDR3 reads TGTGCCAGCAGCTTAGGGCTTGCCGGCGAGCAGTACGTC.

The rearrangement links TRBV7-8 to TRBJ2-7, with 8 nucleotides matching TRBD2. V was pared by 10 bases and J by 6 bases, with 14 bases of the junction left unmatched. Germline V gene sequence: CDR1 SGHVS, CDR2 FQNEAQ. The CDR3 contains 14 residues. CDR3 nucleotide sequence: TGTGCCACTACAGGGACTAGGGGGGCCTTCGAGCAGTACTTC. Its protein is CATTGTRGAFEQYF.

CDR3 protein: CASSDGQHNSPLHF. The CDR3 nucleotides read TGCGCCAGCAGCGATGGACAGCATAATTCACCCCTCCACTTT. The chain has TRBV5-1 and TRBJ1-6, with a weak D call TRBD1 (6 bases). With 4 bases removed from V and 5 bases from J, the gap between germline ends came to 10 bases. Germline-derived CDR1 and CDR2 are SGHRS and YFSETQ. The CDR3 covers 14 residues.